The T cell receptor (beta chain) under discussion was sequenced for a study of T-cell memory formation after mild COVID-19. This clonotype has only a few counts. Its antigen is currently unknown. TCRdb independently ran MiXCR on the 5' RACE reads; one entry per CDR3 protein. The data show some 350,000 distinct CDR3 sequences, roughly 13% seen once. Trimming cost V 4 bases and J 5 bases; bases outside gene matches: 13. CDR3 length equals 17 residues. Germline values: CDR1 SGHRS, CDR2 YFSETQ. Study outcomes and limitations: Whether day 37 second-wave clones are SARS-CoV-2-specific was not confirmed. Pre-infection memory showed some responding clones, and this suggested that cross-reactive memory joined.

The clonotype was recovered from a man aged 18 to 29 who had mild COVID-19 (a few samples of this study predate the infection). Cell type and time point are not known. J is TRBJ1-5 and V is TRBV5-1, with 9 bases lining up with TRBD1. The specimen sequenced was PBMCs or a T cell subset sorted from them (not recorded which). The DNA for the CDR3 is TGCGCCAGCAGCGCCCTCCGGGACAGGGATAAAGATCAGCCCCAGCATTTT. This encodes CASSALRDRDKDQPQHF.